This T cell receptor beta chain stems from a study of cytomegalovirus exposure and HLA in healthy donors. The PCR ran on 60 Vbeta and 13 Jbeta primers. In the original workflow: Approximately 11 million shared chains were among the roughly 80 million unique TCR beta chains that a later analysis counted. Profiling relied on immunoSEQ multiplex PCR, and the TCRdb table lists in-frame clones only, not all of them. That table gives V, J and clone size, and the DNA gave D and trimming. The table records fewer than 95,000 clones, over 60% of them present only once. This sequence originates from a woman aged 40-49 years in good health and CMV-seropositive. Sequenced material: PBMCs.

In nucleotides, the CDR3 is TGTGCCTGGAGCCCCCAGGGAAACACCATATATTTT. It yields the protein CAWSPQGNTIYF. The V and J genes are TRBV30 and TRBJ1-3; D unresolved. The CDR3 contains 12 residues. Per germline, CDR1 GTSNPN and CDR2 SVGIG (reference sequence). Trimming pared 3 bases from V and 4 bases from J, leaving 7 bases between.